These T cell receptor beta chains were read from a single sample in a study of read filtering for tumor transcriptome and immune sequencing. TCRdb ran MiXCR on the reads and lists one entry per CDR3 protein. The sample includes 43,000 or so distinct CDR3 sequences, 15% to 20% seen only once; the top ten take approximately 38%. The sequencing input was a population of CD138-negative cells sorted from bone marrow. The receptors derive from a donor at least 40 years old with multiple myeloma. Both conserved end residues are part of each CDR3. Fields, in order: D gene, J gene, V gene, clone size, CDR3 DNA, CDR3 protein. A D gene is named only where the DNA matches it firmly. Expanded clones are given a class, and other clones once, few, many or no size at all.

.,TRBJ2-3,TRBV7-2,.,TGTGCCAGCAGCTTAGGGGTGAGGGGACCCGCCGACGATACGCAGTATTTT,CASSLGVRGPADDTQYF
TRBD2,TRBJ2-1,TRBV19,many,TGTGCCAGTACTCCCTTGGGGGAGGGCCTTGGGAATGAGCAGTTCTTC,CASTPLGEGLGNEQFF
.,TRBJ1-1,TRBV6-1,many,TGTGCCGTCCAGACGCAGTTGAACACTGAAGCTTTCTTT,CAVQTQLNTEAFF
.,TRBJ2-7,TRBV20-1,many,TGCAGTGCTAGGGAGACCTACGAGCAGTACTTC,CSARETYEQYF
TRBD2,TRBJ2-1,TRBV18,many,TGTGCCAGCTCACCCCGAGGGACTAGCGGAATCTCCTACAATGAGCAGTTCTTC,CASSPRGTSGISYNEQFF
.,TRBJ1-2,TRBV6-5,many,TGTGCCAGCAGTGCGGACAGTTCTCAGTATGGCTACACCTTC,CASSADSSQYGYTF
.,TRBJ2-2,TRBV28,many,TGTGCCAGCAGTTTCGGGGTTGCCGGGGAGCTGTTTTTT,CASSFGVAGELFF
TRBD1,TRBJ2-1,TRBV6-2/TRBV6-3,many,TGTGCCAGCAGTTCCGGGACAGGGGGACTATACAATGAGCAGTTCTTC,CASSSGTGGLYNEQFF
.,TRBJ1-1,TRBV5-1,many,TGCGCCAGTACCCAGGGAATCGGGGGTGGATTCACTGAAGCTTTCTTT,CASTQGIGGGFTEAFF
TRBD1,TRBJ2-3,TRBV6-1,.,TGTGCCAGCAGTGAATACAGGGGAGTGCTGTATTTT,CASSEYRGVLYF
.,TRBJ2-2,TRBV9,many,TGTGCCAGCAGCGTAGAGACTGTAAGCGGGGAGCTGTTTTTT,CASSVETVSGELFF
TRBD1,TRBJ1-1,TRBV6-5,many,TGTGCCAGCAGTTTACAGGGGGCGACTGAAGCTTTCTTT,CASSLQGATEAFF
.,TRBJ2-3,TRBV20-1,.,TGCAGTGCTAGAGATTTGACAAGGATGGTGGATACGCAGTATTTT,CSARDLTRMVDTQYF
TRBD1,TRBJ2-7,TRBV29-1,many,TGCAGCGTTCACAGGGGCCGACAGGAGCAGTACTTC,CSVHRGRQEQYF
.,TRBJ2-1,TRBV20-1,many,TGCAGTGCCCCGGACGGCTACAATGAGCAGTTCTTC,CSAPDGYNEQFF
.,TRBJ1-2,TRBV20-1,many,TGCAGTGCCCCCAACAGGCTATCAAACTATGGCTACACCTTC,CSAPNRLSNYGYTF
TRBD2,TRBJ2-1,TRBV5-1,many,TGCGCCAGCAGCTCTCTAGCGGGAGATTACAATGAGCAGTTCTTC,CASSSLAGDYNEQFF
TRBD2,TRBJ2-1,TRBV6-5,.,TGTGGCAGCAGTTTAGCGGGAGGCCCCAACAATGAGCAGTTCTTC,CGSSLAGGPNNEQFF
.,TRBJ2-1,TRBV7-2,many,TGTGCCAGCTCCTCTTTTGAGCAGTTCTTC,CASSSFEQFF
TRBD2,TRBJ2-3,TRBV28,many,TGTGCCAGCCAGGTGCCAGTGGGTAGCGGGAGGGCCGTAGATACGCAGTATTTT,CASQVPVGSGRAVDTQYF
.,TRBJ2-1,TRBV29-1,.,TGCAGCGTTGACGAGTGGGCGTGGTACAATGAGCAGTTCTTC,CSVDEWAWYNEQFF
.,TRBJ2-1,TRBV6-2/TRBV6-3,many,TGTGCCAGCACCAAGAGACTTGGAGCCGGCAATGAGCAGTTCTTC,CASTKRLGAGNEQFF
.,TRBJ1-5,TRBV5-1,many,TGCGCCAGCAGCTTGGGAGGGGACCGGCAGCCCCAGCATTTT,CASSLGGDRQPQHF
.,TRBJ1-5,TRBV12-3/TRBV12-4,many,TGTGCCAGCAGCTCAACAAGACAGCCCCAGCATTTT,CASSSTRQPQHF
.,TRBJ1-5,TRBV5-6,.,TGTGCCAGCAGCTTGACTGGCGGATACCATCAGCCCCAGCATTTT,CASSLTGGYHQPQHF
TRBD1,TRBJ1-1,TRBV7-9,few,TGTGCCAGCAGCCGGGACAGCCCGAACACTGAAGCTTTCTTT,CASSRDSPNTEAFF
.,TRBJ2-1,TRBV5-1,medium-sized,TGCGCCAGCAGGCTTACCCTCGAAAGAAACAATGAGCAGTTCTTC,CASRLTLERNNEQFF
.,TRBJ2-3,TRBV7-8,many,TGTGCCAGCAGCTTAGAGGGGTACACAGATACGCAGTATTTT,CASSLEGYTDTQYF
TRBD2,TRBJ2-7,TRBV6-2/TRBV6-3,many,TGTGCCAGCAGATCTCGGGACTACTCCTACGAGCAGTACTTC,CASRSRDYSYEQYF
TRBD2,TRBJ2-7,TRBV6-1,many,TGTGCCAGCAGCAAACTAGCGGGAGCCTACGAGCAGTACTTC,CASSKLAGAYEQYF
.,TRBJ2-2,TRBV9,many,TGTGCCAGCAGCGCGGGACAGAACACCGGGGAGCTGTTTTTT,CASSAGQNTGELFF
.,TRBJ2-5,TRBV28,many,TGTGCCAGCAGTTTAGAGCGGAGTTACCGCCAAGAGACCCAGTACTTC,CASSLERSYRQETQYF
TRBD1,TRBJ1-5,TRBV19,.,TGTGCCAGTAGTATTTTGGCAGGGGGAGGACAGCCCCAGCATTTT,CASSILAGGGQPQHF
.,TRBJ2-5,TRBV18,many,TGTGCCAGCTCACTACGGATGGGAAAAGAGACCCAGTACTTC,CASSLRMGKETQYF
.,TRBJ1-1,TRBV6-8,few,TGTGCCAGCAGCCCACCTAGAGGGCATACTGAAGCTTTCTTT,CASSPPRGHTEAFF
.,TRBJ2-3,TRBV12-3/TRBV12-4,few,TGTGCCAGCAGGGGGAAATCCACAGATACGCAGTATTTT,CASRGKSTDTQYF
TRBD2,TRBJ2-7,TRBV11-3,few,TGTGCCAGCAGCTTAGTGGGGGGAGGGTCCCACGAGCAGTACTTC,CASSLVGGGSHEQYF
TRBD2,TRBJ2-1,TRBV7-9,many,TGTGCCAGCAGCTTAGCGGGAGGGTTGGGCGATGAGCAGTTCTTC,CASSLAGGLGDEQFF
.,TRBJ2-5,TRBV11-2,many,TGTGCCAGCAGCTTGGTCACAGGAGGGGAGACCCAGTACTTC,CASSLVTGGETQYF
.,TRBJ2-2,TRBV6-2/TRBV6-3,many,TGTGCCAGCAGTCGGGACCAGAGCACCGGGGAGCTGTTTTTT,CASSRDQSTGELFF
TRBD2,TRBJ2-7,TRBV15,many,TGTGCCACCAGCCCGGGACTACAAAGCTCCTACGAGCAGTACTTC,CATSPGLQSSYEQYF
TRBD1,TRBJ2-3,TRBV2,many,TGTGCCAGCAGCAAGGGACAGGGGGAAGATACGCAGTATTTT,CASSKGQGEDTQYF
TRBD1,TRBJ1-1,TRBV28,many,TGTGCCAGCAGTTTACCAACAGGGGACACTGAAGCTTTCTTT,CASSLPTGDTEAFF
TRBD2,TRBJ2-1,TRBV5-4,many,TGTGCCAGCAGCACCGGGACTAGCGGGACATATGAGCAGTTCTTC,CASSTGTSGTYEQFF
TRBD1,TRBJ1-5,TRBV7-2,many,TGTGCCAGCAGCTGGGGGCAGGGGGCTCAGCCCCAGCATTTT,CASSWGQGAQPQHF
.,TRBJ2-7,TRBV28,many,TGTGCCAGCAGTGAAGACGCGTTCCCCGAGCAGTACTTC,CASSEDAFPEQYF
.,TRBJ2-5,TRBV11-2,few,TGTGCCAGCAGCTCGACAGACGGCGAAGAGACCCAGTACTTC,CASSSTDGEETQYF
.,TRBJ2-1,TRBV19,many,TGTGCCAGTAGTAGGTCGCATACATACAATGAGCAGTTCTTT,CASSRSHTYNEQFF
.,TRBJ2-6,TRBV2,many,TGTGCCAGCAGACAGGGTTTTTGGAGCTCTGGGGCCAACGTCCTGACTTTC,CASRQGFWSSGANVLTF